This T cell receptor (beta chain) stems from a study of T cells in Graves' hyperthyroidism and ophthalmopathy (dated by TCRdb to 2018 to 2020). About the investigation overall: To identify distinguishing TCR V-J signatures, a discovery cohort of roughly 100 patients was used, comprising 40 to 45 with Graves' ophthalmopathy and approximately 58 with stable Graves' hyperthyroidism. TCR Vbeta CDR3 sequencing of 130 to 150 peripheral blood samples (roughly 41 ophthalmopathy, approximately 80 hyperthyroidism and roughly 17 progressor patients) is reported in the paper. In addition, the study compared T-cell repertoires in thyroid tissue and in blood from a handful of Graves' hyperthyroidism patients. The 85 to 100 discovery patients were randomly split 7:3 into training and test sets. After blood sampling, hyperthyroidism patients were treated with methimazole at a starting dose of 30 mg daily, and ophthalmopathy patients were treated with high-dose intravenous methylprednisolone. Prospective prediction of ophthalmopathy was tested in an independent validation cohort consisting of roughly 19 hyperthyroidism patients and approximately 16 patients who later progressed to ophthalmopathy. Overall study results and their limits: In validation, the model predicted progression to ophthalmopathy with 65% to 71% sensitivity and about 72% specificity, a median of approximately 6.7 months before onset. Blood samples also contained most of the expanded thyroid clonotypes (frequency above 0.001), which suggests that blood repertoires may reflect thyroid immune responses. Sample size was not statistically predetermined, and investigators were not blinded to group allocation. Ophthalmopathy was separated from stable hyperthyroidism by a 13 V-J signature model, with 85% to 90% sensitivity and 81% to 82% specificity obtained in cross-validation and 80%/75% obtained in testing.

The TCR beta CDR3 regions were amplified from the RNA transcripts. A first-round RT-PCR of the TCR CDR3 used the HTBI primer set with the Qiagen OneStep RT-PCR kit. The libraries were constructed in a second round of multiplex PCR and then size-selected and purified. Sequencing of the libraries was done on an Illumina HiSeq2000 using paired-end 100 bp reads. Under the source paper's analysis protocol: SOAPnuke was used to process the raw data, throwing out any read that contained adapters or uncalled bases, had a mean Phred below 15, or lacked an exact constant-primer or identifier match. COPE v1.2.5 was used to merge the high-quality paired reads, and each unique nucleotide sequence was defined as a clonotype. Clonotypes were aligned to IMGT TRBV, TRBD and TRBJ reference segments using MiTCR v1.1. Analysis was restricted to V-J combinations with a frequency above 0.0001, which covered about 99% of repertoires. A TCS score was defined as the ratio between F50 (clonal expansion) and ExV (chaos), using BLOSUM62-based TCRdist between CDR3 peptides within each V-J. Welch's t-statistics and random forest reduced just over 500 V-J features to some 14, which were used in a naive Bayes classifier (R e1071). The Morisita-Horn index was used to measure how similar the thyroid and blood repertoires were. TCRdb reanalyzed the raw reads on its own, using fastp at Q25 for trimming and MiXCR for clone calling, and kept in-frame beta chains. Rows with a matching CDR3 protein are joined into one entry that keeps the most common DNA and genes. V and J calls and clone size were set by TCRdb, not the authors. The sample contains more than 500,000 distinct CDR3 sequences, about 43% of them found a single time. The ten largest clonotypes hold roughly 19% of the sample.

Spanning cysteine to phenylalanine, the CDR3 consists of 14 amino acids. The read is trimmed to its CDR3 DNA, 42 bases read in frame from base 1. Between the V and J ends, shortened by 3 bases and 7 bases respectively, the junction contains 14 bases. Sequences KGHDR (CDR1) and SFDVKD (CDR2) are obtained from the germline V gene. The study excluded patients with uncontrolled infections, other autoimmune diseases, pregnancy or lactation. Diagnoses were based on clinical symptoms, serum thyroxine and TRAb, thyroid ultrasound and orbital computed tomography. Total RNA was extracted with Trizol reagent, and quality was checked on an Agilent 2100 Bioanalyzer. This clonotype appeared many times. Its antigen is still unknown. There are no base qualities to consult, and no much larger clone falls within one base.

Recombination connected TRBV24-1 to TRBJ2-5, with a tentative D gene TRBD2 over 5 matching bases. This TCR was recovered from an adult woman with Graves' disease, either hyperthyroidism or ophthalmopathy (not recorded which). The source material was peripheral blood or thyroid tissue (not recorded which). The CDR3 loop reads CATSDPRTWPTQYF. The sequenced DNA is TGTGCCACCAGTGATCCGAGGACTTGGCCGACCCAGTACTTC.